These 23 T cell receptor beta chains came from one sample sequenced in a study of blood T cells in healthy people across ages. PCR was performed a second time for about 6 to 12 cycles using a sample-barcoded 5' primer and a J-beta primer mix. TCRdb fed the 5' RACE reads into MiXCR, producing one record per CDR3 protein. The sample yields more than 900,000 distinct CDR3 sequences, 20% to 25% seen once. These same data were also listed under a study on T cells of mothers and their children.

The sequencing input was blood. All receptors derive from a girl under 10 years old in good health.

Note on this clonotype: The germline gene is not matched at one end of the junction; a read error may be the cause. The CDR3 bases are TGTGCCACCAGTGATGGAACAGGGCGCGAGTACTTC. It yields the protein CATSDGTGREYF. The chain combines TRBV24-1 with TRBJ2-1; TRBD1 is a possible D gene (6 bases). The germline V gene encodes CDR1 KGHDR and CDR2 SFDVKD. The CDR3 is 12 residues long.

The rearrangement uses TRBV2 and TRBJ2-5, with 9 bases that match TRBD2. The J call is doubtful: the DNA matches TRBJ2-1 better. Germline assignment: CDR1 SNHLY and CDR2 FYNNEI. The CDR3 runs 14 residues. The CDR3 here is CASASGTPEDEQFF. The CDR3 bases are TGTGCCAGCGCTAGCGGGACCCCTGAGGATGAGCAGTTCTTC.

This clonotype was detected a few times. This sequence joins TRBV29-1 and TRBJ2-1; unclear D gene. The CDR3 length is 10 residues. The V gene lost 7 bases and the J gene lost 4 bases, with 5 bases spanning the gap. Germline V gene data show CDR1 as SQVTM and CDR2 as ANQGSEA. The CDR3 here is CSGEYNEQFF. In DNA, the CDR3 is TGCAGCGGGGAATACAATGAGCAGTTCTTC.

The CDR3 reads CASSLRQGILSLGYTF. The CDR3 nucleotides are TGTGCCAGCAGCTTACGACAGGGCATTCTTTCATTGGGCTACACCTTC. The V gene is TRBV11-2, the J gene TRBJ1-2; 7 bases fit TRBD1. CDR1 and CDR2 (germline): SGHAT, FQNNGV. The J segment lost 8 bases and the V segment lost 2 bases, leaving 14 bases of the junction unmatched. This CDR3 is built from 16 residues.

The chain combines TRBV27 with TRBJ1-6; D not resolved. Germline V gives CDR1 MNHEY, CDR2 SMNVEV (reference sequence). V dropped 2 bases and J dropped 0 bases, with 17 bases sitting between them. The CDR3 is made up of 19 amino acids. The DNA of the CDR3 is TGTGCCAGCAGTTTAAAGGCTGCCACCCGCGGCTCCTATAATTCACCCCTCCACTTT. Protein product: CASSLKAATRGSYNSPLHF.

This clonotype showed up just a few times. The chain recombines TRBV10-2 with TRBJ1-5; 8 bases map to TRBD1. CDR1 WSHSY and CDR2 SAAADI come from the germline V gene. This CDR3 spans 13 amino acids. Trimming took 5 bases from V and 5 from J; bases not matched to a gene: 2. The chain's CDR3 is CASSTGGYQPQHF. In DNA form, the CDR3 reads TGCGCCAGCAGTACAGGGGGTTATCAGCCCCAGCATTTT.

The chain uses TRBV6-5 and TRBJ1-2; D unclear. The CDR3 length is 15 residues. The V end was cut by 6 bases, the J end by 4 bases, with 18 bases between. Germline assignment: CDR1 MNHEY and CDR2 SVGAGI. This CDR3 is CASSPPQRDLYGYTF. As DNA, the CDR3 is TGTGCCAGCAGCCCCCCTCAGCGAGACCTCTATGGCTACACCTTC.

As to this clonotype: Given the absence of the conserved phenylalanine or tryptophan at the CDR3 end, a read error is likely. Because the CDR3's place on the DNA is in doubt, the DNA is left out and the CDR3 is given as listed by TCRdb. The chain combines TRBV12-3 or TRBV12-4 with TRBJ2-3; TRBD2, the D gene given by the table, was not confirmed from the DNA. The CDR3 has 15 amino acids, counting both end residues. The chain's CDR3 is CASSLVAASTDAEYS.

V is TRBV13 and J is TRBJ2-7; TRBD1 matches 8 bases. V lost 3 bases to trimming and J lost 5 bases; unmatched junction nucleotides: 9. The CDR3 extends over 15 amino acids. Germline V CDR1 and CDR2: PRHDT, FYEKMQ (reference sequence). CDR3 sequence: CASSFRQGSRHEQYF. Written as DNA, the CDR3 is TGTGCCAGCAGCTTCCGACAGGGGTCCCGGCACGAGCAGTACTTC.

A few counts support this clonotype. This chain uses TRBV21-1 with TRBJ2-5; TRBD2, the D gene given by the table, was not confirmed from the DNA. The better agreement between TRBJ2-7 and the DNA end casts doubt on the J call. TRBV21-1 is designated a pseudogene. This CDR3 spans 17 amino acids. This CDR3 is CASSSKRGLAGLNEQYF. The CDR3 nucleotides are TGTGCCAGCAGCTCCAAAAGGGGACTAGCGGGACTAAACGAGCAGTACTTC.

This clonotype showed up just a few times. The V gene is TRBV28, the J gene TRBJ2-1; weak D call: TRBD2 (6 bases). V lost 8 bases, J lost 13 bases, and 18 bases lay in between. In germline, CDR1 is MDHEN, CDR2 SYDVKM. This CDR3 is 12 amino acids long. The CDR3 bases are TGTGCCAGCCATACACGTCAGGGAGGCCAGTTCTTC. Translating gives CASHTRQGGQFF.

The chain has TRBV6-5 and TRBJ1-4, with TRBD1 matching 7 bases. The V and J ends lost 1 base and 3 bases, in that order; junction bases with no gene match: 5. The CDR3 sequence is 16 residues long. Germline V gene lookup returns CDR1 MNHEY and CDR2 SVGAGI. The CDR3 sequence: CASSYWRGGPNEKLFF. The CDR3 region has the DNA TGTGCCAGCAGTTACTGGAGAGGGGGCCCTAATGAAAAACTGTTTTTT.

The chain uses TRBV7-2 and TRBJ2-2, with 7 nucleotides matching TRBD1. Germline CDR1 and CDR2: SGHTA and FQGNSA. The CDR3 has 15 residues. Germline trimming cut 5 bases from V and 2 bases from J; bases unmatched to any gene: 5. DNA of the CDR3: TGTGCCAGCAGCCGTAACAGGGGAAACACCGGGGAGCTGTTTTTT. Protein sequence: CASSRNRGNTGELFF.

The chain joins TRBV6-5 to TRBJ1-2; unclear D gene. The V and J ends lost 4 bases and 4 bases respectively, with 16 bases between them. Germline values: CDR1 MNHEY, CDR2 SVGAGI. This CDR3 is built from 15 residues. The CDR3 sequence: CASSSLAILGYGYTF. CDR3 in DNA: TGTGCCAGCAGTTCTTTGGCTATCCTGGGCTATGGCTACACCTTC.

V is TRBV13 and J is TRBJ1-6, with 7 bases aligning to TRBD1. The V and J ends lost 5 bases and 8 bases, in that order; junction bases with no gene match: 12. This CDR3 spans 16 amino acids. The V gene's germline CDR1 is PRHDT and CDR2 FYEKMQ (reference sequence). CDR3: CASSKAWDRSYSPLHF. DNA of the CDR3: TGTGCCAGCAGCAAAGCTTGGGACAGAAGTTATTCACCCCTCCACTTT.

This clonotype was recorded a few times. The chain carries TRBV5-1 and TRBJ2-3; D is unclear. The V end lost 1 base, the J end lost 6 bases, and 9 bases lay between the germline ends. The CDR3 has 13 amino acids. Germline values: CDR1 SGHRS, CDR2 YFSETQ. The CDR3 DNA is TGCGCCAGCAGCTTGTCTCTTATGGATACGCAGTATTTT. Translation: CASSLSLMDTQYF.

This clonotype was seen only a few times. The genes are TRBV20-1 and TRBJ2-2; D not certain. The CDR3 loop spans 11 amino acids. Deletions cut 6 bases from V and 4 bases from J, with 6 bases between. CDR1 and CDR2 from the germline V gene are DFQATT and SNEGSKA (reference sequence). The CDR3 nucleotides read TGCAGTGCCCTTTTCACCGGGGAGCTGTTTTTT. Translating gives CSALFTGELFF.

V and J are TRBV28 and TRBJ2-1; D ambiguous. The J call may be incorrect, as the DNA end agrees better with TRBJ2-4. The germline CDR1 and CDR2 sequences are MDHEN and SYDVKM. The CDR3 consists of 13 residues. CDR3 in amino acids: CASSWSRSNIQYF. The CDR3 DNA reads as TGTGCCAGCAGTTGGAGTAGATCTAACATTCAGTACTTC.

The V and J genes are TRBV7-6 and TRBJ2-3; 11 nucleotides align to TRBD2. Germline-derived CDR1 and CDR2 are SGHVS and FNYEAQ. Unmatched junction bases numbered 6, after V lost 3 bases and J lost 4 bases. The length of the CDR3 is 16 residues. Here the CDR3 DNA reads TGTGCCAGCAGCTTTAGTATAGCGGGAGGGTCAGATACGCAGTATTTT. Translated, it gives CASSFSIAGGSDTQYF.

V gene TRBV29-1 combines with J gene TRBJ2-1; D remains unclear. The assigned J gene may be wrong: the sequence end matches TRBJ2-7 better. The CDR3 has 14 amino acids. Looked up from germline, CDR1 is SQVTM and CDR2 is ANQGSEA. The CDR3 nucleotides are TGCAGCGTCGGTCGGTCGACGACCTCTTACGAGCAGTACTTC. Translation gives CSVGRSTTSYEQYF.

This chain connects TRBV20-1 to TRBJ2-2; TRBD2 agrees at 10 bases. CDR1 is DFQATT and CDR2 is SNEGSKA in the germline V gene (reference sequence). The ends lost 3 bases at V and 2 bases at J; junction bases unmatched: 6. The CDR3 loop spans 16 amino acids. For the CDR3, the DNA is TGCAGTGCTAGTCCTAGCGGGAGAGTTAACACCGGGGAGCTGTTTTTT. It specifies CSASPSGRVNTGELFF.

This clonotype was picked up one time. The CDR3 coding sequence is TGTGCCAGCAGCTTCGAACAGGGGACTGGAAACACCATATATTTT. This sequence encodes CASSFEQGTGNTIYF. The V gene is TRBV7-2, the J gene TRBJ1-3, with 7 positions matching TRBD1. This CDR3 spans 15 amino acids. Germline-derived CDR1 and CDR2 are SGHTA and FQGNSA. Trimming at V came to 3 bases and at J to 2 bases, leaving 4 bases not matched to a gene. Drawing the rest from reference TRBV7-2 and TRBJ1-3, the complete variable domain is GAGVSQSPSNKVTEKGKDVELRCDPISGHTALYWYRQSLGQGLEFLIYFQGNSAPDKSGLPSDRFSAERTGGSVSTLTIQRTQQEDSAVYLCASSFEQGTGNTIYFGEGSWLTVV.

This clonotype was observed at least ten times. The rearrangement links TRBV20-1 to TRBJ2-3; TRBD2 agrees at 7 bases. V trimming: 2 bases; J trimming: 2 bases; junction bases outside the gene matches: 1. CDR1 and CDR2 (germline): DFQATT, SNEGSKA (reference sequence). The CDR3 length is 13 residues. The CDR3 region is CSARLADTDTQYF. Written as DNA, the CDR3 is TGCAGTGCTAGACTAGCGGACACAGATACGCAGTATTTT.